The clone carrying this T cell receptor beta chain was counted once. Original methodology: Reference gene primer amplification gave estimated nucleated cell counts. Sequencing was performed with immunoSEQ multiplex PCR; in TCRdb, only in-frame clones are kept and a portion is missing. D and trimming come from the DNA, and the V and J calls and clone size come from that table. The sample includes 100,000 to 150,000 clones, 88% of them seen just once. J was trimmed by 5 bases and V by 0 bases; bases with no gene match: 2. The germline CDR1 and CDR2 sequences are ENHRY and SYGVKD. The CDR3 length is 16 residues. This record comes from a study of blood T cell repertoires in COVID-19. Study summary: COVID-19 samples, acute and convalescent, were from the United States, Italy and Spain. PBMCs, B-cell-depleted T cells, or T cells were the source of the cDNA or gDNA that made up the material.

The specimen sequenced was peripheral blood. The sequence derives from a human donor in a cohort sampled during active COVID-19. The chain carries TRBV10-3 and TRBJ2-1; 12 bases line up with TRBD2. The CDR3 sequence: CAISESASGRDNEQFF. The CDR3, as DNA: TGTGCCATCAGTGAGTCAGCTAGCGGGAGGGACAATGAGCAGTTCTTC.